These 17 T cell receptor beta chains were sequenced from one sample in a study of cytomegalovirus exposure and HLA in healthy donors (dated by TCRdb to the late 2010s). Preparation of the library involved the immunoSEQ multiplex PCR assay. For the multiplex PCR, a mixture combining 60 forward primers for TCR Vbeta segments and 13 reverse primers for TCR Jbeta segments was used. Here the immuneACCESS table is served through TCRdb, limited to in-frame sequences with V and J called. Missing clones are a known gap in these copies; in checked studies unresolved V genes cover under half, and the rest lacks a known reason. This sample is represented by about 130,000 clones; about 81% of them were singletons. The top ten clonotypes cover 5% to 7% of the sample. What was sequenced was PBMCs. The receptor source for this set is a woman aged 40 to 50 in good health and CMV-seropositive.

Worth noting for this clone: The sample holds other DNA sequences that translate to the same CDR3. This chain joins TRBV5-1 and TRBJ1-4; D remains unclear. This CDR3 has 14 amino acids. Per germline, CDR1 SGHRS and CDR2 YFSETQ. Deletions cut 1 base from V and 0 bases from J, with 4 bases between. The CDR3 sequence: CASSLTATNEKLFF. CDR3 DNA sequence: TGCGCCAGCAGCTTGACAGCAACTAATGAAAAACTGTTTTTT. Filled out from reference TRBV5-1 and TRBJ1-4, the complete variable domain reads KAGVTQTPRYLIKTRGQQVTLSCSPISGHRSVSWYQQTPGQGLQFLFEYFSETQRNKGNFPGRFSGRQFSNSRSEMNVSTLELGDSALYLCASSLTATNEKLFFGSGTQLSVL.

This clone showed up just a few times. J is TRBJ2-1 and V is TRBV10-3; D is possibly TRBD2 (7 bases). V dropped 0 bases and J dropped 7 bases, with 13 bases sitting between them. CDR1 ENHRY and CDR2 SYGVKD come from the germline V gene. The CDR3 consists of 15 residues. CDR3 residues: CAISESAGARNEQFF. The CDR3 DNA reads TGTGCCATCAGTGAGTCTGCGGGGGCAAGGAATGAGCAGTTCTTC.

The chain uses TRBV6-1 and TRBJ2-1, with TRBD1 as a possible D gene (6 bases). The CDR3 sequence is 10 residues long. The ends were cut back, 11 bases at V and 10 bases at J, with 12 bases in the middle. Germline loops: CDR1 MNHNS, CDR2 SASEGT. Written as DNA, the CDR3 is TGTGCCGACGACCAGGGGGAGCAGTTCTTC. Amino acid sequence: CADDQGEQFF.

This chain links TRBV5-1 with TRBJ2-7, with 7 bases lining up with TRBD1. The J segment lost 6 bases and the V segment lost 0 bases, leaving 6 bases of the junction unmatched. CDR3 length equals 14 residues. The germline CDR1 and CDR2 sequences are SGHRS and YFSETQ. The CDR3 region has the DNA TGCGCCAGCAGCTTGGGACAGGGCGAGGGCGAGCAGTACTTC. Translating gives CASSLGQGEGEQYF.

The chain combines TRBV21-1 with TRBJ2-7; the D call TRBD1 from the table was never checked on the DNA. TRBV21-1 is a recognized pseudogene. The CDR3 is 15 amino acids. The CDR3 DNA sequence: TGTGCCAGCAGCAAAGCCCTCAGGCCGAACTACGAGCAGTACTTC. Translation gives CASSKALRPNYEQYF.

The V gene is TRBV7-3, the J gene TRBJ2-5, with a possible D match to TRBD1 (5 bases). CDR3 length: 16 residues. Germline V CDR1 and CDR2: SGHTA, FQGTGA. With 0 bases removed from V and 4 bases from J, the gap between germline ends came to 15 bases. The CDR3 protein is CASSLTGAPQGETQYF. DNA of the CDR3: TGTGCCAGCAGCTTAACGGGCGCCCCCCAGGGAGAGACCCAGTACTTC.

This clone was picked up one time. The V gene is TRBV9, the J gene TRBJ1-3, with 7 bases that match TRBD1. Unmatched junction bases numbered 4, after V lost 4 bases and J lost 0 bases. Germline-derived CDR1 and CDR2 are SGDLS and YYNGEE. The CDR3 totals 15 residues. The DNA for the CDR3 is TGTGCCAGCAGCCCCAACAGGGGCTCTGGAAACACCATATATTTT. Residues: CASSPNRGSGNTIYF.

The rearrangement uses TRBV12-5 and TRBJ2-5; TRBD2 matches at 10 bases. J lost 4 bases, V lost 2 bases, and 7 bases had no gene match. Germline values: CDR1 LGHNT, CDR2 FRNRAP. This CDR3 comprises 16 residues. CDR3 amino acids: CASGLLSGGAGETQYF. DNA of the CDR3: TGTGCTAGTGGTTTGCTCAGCGGGGGGGCCGGAGAGACCCAGTACTTC.

The chain recombines TRBV30 with TRBJ1-2, with D perhaps matching TRBD1 (6 bases). Germline CDR1 reads GTSNPN; CDR2 reads SVGIG (reference sequence). Trimming shortened V by 1 base and J by 7 bases, and 10 bases separated the two germline ends. The CDR3 runs to 12 residues. CDR3 loop: CAWSGAGVGYTF. The DNA for the CDR3 is TGTGCCTGGAGTGGGGCAGGGGTTGGCTACACCTTC.

Details on this clone: Sequence at one end of the junction differs from germline and may be a read error. The V gene is TRBV7-7, the J gene TRBJ2-5; 8 nucleotides line up with TRBD1. The CDR3 length is 13 residues. Germline V gene sequence: CDR1 SSHAT, CDR2 FNYEAQ (reference sequence). The CDR3 loop reads CASSRDRQETQYF. DNA for the CDR3: TGTGCTAGCAGCAGGGACAGGCAAGAGACCCAGTACTTC.

The rearrangement uses TRBV7-2 and TRBJ2-1; TRBD2 agrees at 8 bases. Germline trimming cut 2 bases from V and 8 bases from J; bases unmatched to any gene: 5. Looked up from germline, CDR1 is SGHTA and CDR2 is FQGNSA. The CDR3 extends over 14 amino acids. The CDR3 spells CASSLRGLGHEQFF. In DNA form, the CDR3 reads TGTGCCAGCAGCTTAAGGGGACTAGGACATGAGCAGTTCTTC.

The genes are TRBV5-1 and TRBJ1-3, with D perhaps TRBD1 (6 bases). CDR3 length equals 15 residues. V was shortened by 0 bases and J by 3 bases, with 10 bases between the two germline ends. Germline loops: CDR1 SGHRS, CDR2 YFSETQ. CDR3 sequence: CASSLVAGVGNTIYF. The DNA of the CDR3 is TGCGCCAGCAGCTTGGTGGCAGGGGTTGGAAACACCATATATTTT. The whole variable domain, remainder taken from reference TRBV5-1 and TRBJ1-3, is KAGVTQTPRYLIKTRGQQVTLSCSPISGHRSVSWYQQTPGQGLQFLFEYFSETQRNKGNFPGRFSGRQFSNSRSEMNVSTLELGDSALYLCASSLVAGVGNTIYFGEGSWLTVV.

The chain joins TRBV9 to TRBJ2-2; tentative D call: TRBD2 (6 bases). CDR3 length: 16 amino acids. Trimming took off 3 bases at V and 4 bases at J, with 16 bases between the two ends. The V gene's germline CDR1 is SGDLS and CDR2 YYNGEE. The DNA of the CDR3 is TGTGCCAGCAGCGCAAAGGACTACCCGAGCACCGGGGAGCTGTTTTTT. Translation gives CASSAKDYPSTGELFF.

The chain joins TRBV9 to TRBJ2-2; the match to TRBD2 covers 7 bases. The CDR3 covers 15 residues. Germline CDR1 is SGDLS and CDR2 is YYNGEE. The junction had 12 bases not matched to a gene; V was cut back by 10 bases and J by 3 bases. The DNA of the CDR3 is TGTGCCCCTCGTCCGGGGGGAGGGGACACCGGGGAGCTGTTTTTT. The encoded protein is CAPRPGGGDTGELFF.

V gene TRBV4-1 combines with J gene TRBJ2-2, with 9 bases lining up with TRBD1. The CDR3 is 15 amino acids. V shed 4 bases and J 7 bases; nucleotides not matched to a gene: 7. CDR1 is MGHRA, CDR2 YSYEKL, per germline. CDR3 in amino acids: CASSLDRGVIGELFF. The CDR3 DNA is TGCGCCAGCAGCCTCGACAGGGGGGTAATCGGGGAGCTGTTTTTT.

The V call is TRBV27, the J call TRBJ2-7, with no clear D. The CDR3 is made up of 14 amino acids. Between the trimmed V and J ends, which lost 5 bases and 4 bases, there was a span of 15 bases. Germline loops: CDR1 MNHEY, CDR2 SMNVEV (reference sequence). The CDR3 sequence: CASSVRLGEYEQYF. The CDR3 DNA reads TGTGCCAGCAGTGTCAGGCTCGGCGAATACGAGCAGTACTTC.

The chain links TRBV2 to TRBJ2-5, with TRBD2 matching 10 bases. V shed 5 bases, J shed 5 bases, and the junction held 5 bases outside the gene matches. Per the germline V gene, CDR1 is SNHLY and CDR2 is FYNNEI. The CDR3 contains 14 residues. The chain's CDR3 is CASSRAGGLETQYF. Here the CDR3 DNA reads TGTGCCAGCAGTAGAGCGGGGGGGCTTGAGACCCAGTACTTC.